Sequencing of this TCR beta chain was carried out in a study of cytomegalovirus exposure and HLA in healthy donors. For the study at large: HLA-typed donors were the source of tens of millions of unique TCRs held in an early data release.

Germline V gene data show CDR1 as SNHLY and CDR2 as FYNNEI. There are 14 residues in the CDR3. The V and J ends lost 5 bases and 2 bases, in that order; junction bases with no gene match: 2. The PCR ran on 60 Vbeta and 13 Jbeta primers. TCRdb keeps only in-frame clones here, not all; method: immunoSEQ multiplex PCR. The sample holds about 130,000 clones, 17% seen once. The chain is built from TRBV2 and TRBJ1-4; 7 nucleotides line up with TRBD1. Sequencing used PBMCs. The TCR was taken from a female donor in good health and CMV-seropositive. The CDR3 loop is CASSSQGTNEKLFF. In DNA form, the CDR3 reads TGTGCCAGCAGTTCACAGGGGACTAATGAAAAACTGTTTTTT.